This T cell receptor beta chain was sequenced for a study of blood T cell repertoires in COVID-19. Study-level background: Samples of COVID-19 (acute and convalescent) were obtained from the United States, Italy and Spain. PBMCs, B-cell-depleted T cells, or T cells provided the cDNA or gDNA that made up the material.

This clone has more than one count but fewer than ten. In the original workflow: It was from reference gene primer amplification that nucleated cell counts were estimated. This table comes from immunoSEQ multiplex PCR, and its TCRdb copy is limited to in-frame clones, with some not included. V and J calls and clone size are copied from that table; D and trimming were computed from the DNA. The sample has 86,000 or so clones, 90% to 95% seen once. Looked up from germline, CDR1 is SGHVS and CDR2 is FQNEAQ. Trimming removed 5 bases at V and 1 base at J, with 12 bases between. The CDR3 has 15 amino acids.

The TCR originated in a human donor with active COVID-19. The donor label of this sample is uncertain. The genes are TRBV7-8 and TRBJ1-3, with a possible D match to TRBD1 (6 bases). Source material: peripheral blood. The CDR3 DNA sequence: TGTGCCAGCAGCCGCGCTAGGGGGTCTGGAAACACCATATATTTT. Protein sequence: CASSRARGSGNTIYF.